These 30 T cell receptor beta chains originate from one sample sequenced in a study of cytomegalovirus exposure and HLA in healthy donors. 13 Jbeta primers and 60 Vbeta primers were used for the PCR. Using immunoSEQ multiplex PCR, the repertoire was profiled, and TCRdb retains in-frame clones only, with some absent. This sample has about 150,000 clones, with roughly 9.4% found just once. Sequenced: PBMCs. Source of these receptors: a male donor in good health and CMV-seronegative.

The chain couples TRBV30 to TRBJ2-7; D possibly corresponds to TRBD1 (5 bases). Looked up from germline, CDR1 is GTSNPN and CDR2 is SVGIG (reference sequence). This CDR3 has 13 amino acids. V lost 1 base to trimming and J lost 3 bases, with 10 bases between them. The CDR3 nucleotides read TGTGCCTGGAGTGGGGGCGGCCTCTACGAGCAGTACTTC. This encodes CAWSGGGLYEQYF. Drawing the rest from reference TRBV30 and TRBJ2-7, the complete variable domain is SQTIHQWPATLVQPVGSPLSLECTVEGTSNPNLYWYRQAAGRGLQLLFYSVGIGQISSEVPQNLSASRPQDRQFILSSKKLLLSDSGFYLCAWSGGGLYEQYFGPGTRLTVT.

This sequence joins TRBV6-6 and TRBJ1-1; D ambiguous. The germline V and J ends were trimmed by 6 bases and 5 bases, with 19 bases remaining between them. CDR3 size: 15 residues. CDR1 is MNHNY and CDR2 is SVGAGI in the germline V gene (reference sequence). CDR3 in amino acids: CASSPPDFGGTEAFF. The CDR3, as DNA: TGTGCCAGCAGCCCCCCTGACTTTGGTGGGACTGAAGCTTTCTTT.

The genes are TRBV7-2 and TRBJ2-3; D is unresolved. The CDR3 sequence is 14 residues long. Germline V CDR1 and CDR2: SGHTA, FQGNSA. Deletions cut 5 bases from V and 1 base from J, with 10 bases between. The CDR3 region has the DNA TGTGCCAGCAGCCCAACGGTGGGCACAGATACGCAGTATTTT. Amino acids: CASSPTVGTDTQYF.

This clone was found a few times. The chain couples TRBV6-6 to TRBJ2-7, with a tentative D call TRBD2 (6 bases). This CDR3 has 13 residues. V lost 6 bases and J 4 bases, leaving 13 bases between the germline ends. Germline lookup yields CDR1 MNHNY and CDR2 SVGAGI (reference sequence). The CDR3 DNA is TGTGCCAGCAGGGACGGGAGTCGATACGAGCAGTACTTC. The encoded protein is CASRDGSRYEQYF.

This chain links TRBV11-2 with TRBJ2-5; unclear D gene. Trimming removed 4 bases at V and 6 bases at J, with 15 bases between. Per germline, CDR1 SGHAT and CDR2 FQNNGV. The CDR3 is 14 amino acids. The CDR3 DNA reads TGTGCCAGCAGCTCCCCTCTAGATTTCCAGACCCAGTACTTC. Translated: CASSSPLDFQTQYF.

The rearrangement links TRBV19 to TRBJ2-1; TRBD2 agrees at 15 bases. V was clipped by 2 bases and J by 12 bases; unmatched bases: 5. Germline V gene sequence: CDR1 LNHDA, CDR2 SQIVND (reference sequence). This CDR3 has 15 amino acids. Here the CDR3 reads CASSIMGLAGGGQFF. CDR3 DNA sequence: TGTGCCAGTAGTATAATGGGACTAGCGGGAGGAGGGCAGTTCTTC.

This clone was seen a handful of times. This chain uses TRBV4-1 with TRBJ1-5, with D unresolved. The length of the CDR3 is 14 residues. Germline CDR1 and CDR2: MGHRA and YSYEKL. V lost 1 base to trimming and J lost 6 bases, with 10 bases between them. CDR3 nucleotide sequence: TGCGCCAGCAGCCAAGGGGCAGTACCTCAGCCCCAGCATTTT. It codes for CASSQGAVPQPQHF.

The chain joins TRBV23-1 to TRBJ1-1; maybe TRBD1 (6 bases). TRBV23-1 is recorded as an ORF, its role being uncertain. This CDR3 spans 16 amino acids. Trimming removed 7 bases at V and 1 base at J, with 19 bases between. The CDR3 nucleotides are TGCGCCAGCACCCAGTTGGACAGACTATCGAACACTGAAGCTTTCTTT. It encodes CASTQLDRLSNTEAFF.

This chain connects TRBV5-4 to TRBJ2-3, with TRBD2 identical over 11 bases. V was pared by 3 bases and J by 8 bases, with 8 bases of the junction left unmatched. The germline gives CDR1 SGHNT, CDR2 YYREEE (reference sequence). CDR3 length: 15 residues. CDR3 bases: TGTGCCAGCAGCTCTCCTAGCGGGGGGCCCCTTACGCAGTATTTT. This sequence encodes CASSSPSGGPLTQYF.

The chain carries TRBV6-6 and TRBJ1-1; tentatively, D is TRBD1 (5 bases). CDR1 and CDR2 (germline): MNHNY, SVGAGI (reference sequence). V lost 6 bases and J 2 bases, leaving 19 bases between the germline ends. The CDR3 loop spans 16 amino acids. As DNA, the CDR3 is TGTGCCAGCAGCTTTCCTTACAGGACTACAAACACTGAAGCTTTCTTT. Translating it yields CASSFPYRTTNTEAFF.

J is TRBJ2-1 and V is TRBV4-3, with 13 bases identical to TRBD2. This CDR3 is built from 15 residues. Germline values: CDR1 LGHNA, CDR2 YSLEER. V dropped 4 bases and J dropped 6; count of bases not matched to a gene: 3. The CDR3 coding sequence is TGCGCCAGCAGCCCCGGGACTAGCGGGATCAATGAGCAGTTCTTC. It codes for CASSPGTSGINEQFF.

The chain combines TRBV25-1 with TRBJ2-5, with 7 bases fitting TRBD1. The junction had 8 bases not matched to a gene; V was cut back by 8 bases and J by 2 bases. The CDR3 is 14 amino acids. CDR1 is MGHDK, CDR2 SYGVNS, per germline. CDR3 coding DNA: TGTGCCAGCGGAAATGACAGGGATCAAGAGACCCAGTACTTC. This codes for CASGNDRDQETQYF.

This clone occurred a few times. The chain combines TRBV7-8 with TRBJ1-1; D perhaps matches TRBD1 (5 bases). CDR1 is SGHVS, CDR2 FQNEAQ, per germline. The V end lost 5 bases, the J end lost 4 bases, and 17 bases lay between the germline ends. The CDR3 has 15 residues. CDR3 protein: CASSQWGGGFTEAFF. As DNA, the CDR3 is TGTGCCAGCAGCCAGTGGGGGGGAGGGTTCACTGAAGCTTTCTTT.

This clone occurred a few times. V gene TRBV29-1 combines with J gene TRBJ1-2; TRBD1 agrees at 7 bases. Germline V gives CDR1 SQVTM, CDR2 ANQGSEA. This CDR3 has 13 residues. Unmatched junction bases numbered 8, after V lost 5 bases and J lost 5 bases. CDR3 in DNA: TGCAGCGTTCGGGACAGCAACTATTATGGCTACACCTTC. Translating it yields CSVRDSNYYGYTF.

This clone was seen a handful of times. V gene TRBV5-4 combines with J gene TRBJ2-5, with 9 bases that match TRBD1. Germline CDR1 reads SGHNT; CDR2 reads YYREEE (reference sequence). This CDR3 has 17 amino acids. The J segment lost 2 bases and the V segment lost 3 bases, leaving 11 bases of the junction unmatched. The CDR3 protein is CASSSKSGQGLQETQYF. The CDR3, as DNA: TGTGCCAGCAGCTCAAAGAGCGGACAGGGGTTGCAAGAGACCCAGTACTTC. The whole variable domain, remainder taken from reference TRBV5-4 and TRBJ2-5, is ETGVTQSPTHLIKTRGQQVTLRCSSQSGHNTVSWYQQALGQGPQFIFQYYREEENGRGNFPPRFSGLQFPNYSSELNVNALELDDSALYLCASSSKSGQGLQETQYFGPGTRLLVL.

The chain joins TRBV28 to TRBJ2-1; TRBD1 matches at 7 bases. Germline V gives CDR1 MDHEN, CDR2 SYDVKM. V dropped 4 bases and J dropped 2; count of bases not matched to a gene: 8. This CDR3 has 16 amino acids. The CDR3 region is CASSSGQALAYNEQFF. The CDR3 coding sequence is TGTGCCAGCAGTTCAGGACAGGCTCTCGCCTACAATGAGCAGTTCTTC.

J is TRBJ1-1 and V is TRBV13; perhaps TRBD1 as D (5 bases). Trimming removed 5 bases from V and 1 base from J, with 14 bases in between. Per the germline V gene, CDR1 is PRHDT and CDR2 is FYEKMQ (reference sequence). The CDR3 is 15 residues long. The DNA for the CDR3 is TGTGCCAGCAGCCTTGGGGCAGGGCGGAACACTGAAGCTTTCTTT. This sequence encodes CASSLGAGRNTEAFF.

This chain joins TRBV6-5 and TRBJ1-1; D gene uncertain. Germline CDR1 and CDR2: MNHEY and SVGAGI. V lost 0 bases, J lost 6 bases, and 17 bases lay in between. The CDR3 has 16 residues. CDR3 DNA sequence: TGTGCCAGCAGTTACTCAGAGACCAGAGGCGGGCCTGAAGCTTTCTTT. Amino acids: CASSYSETRGGPEAFF.

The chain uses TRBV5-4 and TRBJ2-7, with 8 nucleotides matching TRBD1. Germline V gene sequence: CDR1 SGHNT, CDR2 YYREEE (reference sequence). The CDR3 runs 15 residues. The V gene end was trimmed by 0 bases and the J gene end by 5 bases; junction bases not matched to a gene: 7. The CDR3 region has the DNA TGTGCCAGCAGCTTGGGGGCAGGGGGCGGGAACGAGCAGTACTTC. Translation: CASSLGAGGGNEQYF.

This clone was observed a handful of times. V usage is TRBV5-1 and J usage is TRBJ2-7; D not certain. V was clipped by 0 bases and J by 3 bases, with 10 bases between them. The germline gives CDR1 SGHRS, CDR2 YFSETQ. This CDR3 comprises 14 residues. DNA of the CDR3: TGCGCCAGCAGCTTGGCAGGCAGCATCTACGAGCAGTACTTC. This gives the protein CASSLAGSIYEQYF.

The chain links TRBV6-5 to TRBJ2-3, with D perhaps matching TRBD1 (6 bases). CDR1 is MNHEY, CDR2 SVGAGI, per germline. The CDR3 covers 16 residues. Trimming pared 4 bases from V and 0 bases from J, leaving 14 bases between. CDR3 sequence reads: CASSLRNRASTDTQYF. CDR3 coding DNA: TGTGCCAGCAGTTTACGGAACAGGGCTAGCACAGATACGCAGTATTTT.

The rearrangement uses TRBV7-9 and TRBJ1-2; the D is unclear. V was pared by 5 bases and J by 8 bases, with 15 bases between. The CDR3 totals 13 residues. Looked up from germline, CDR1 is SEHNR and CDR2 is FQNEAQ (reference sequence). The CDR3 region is CASSATLGEGYTF. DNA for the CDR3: TGTGCCAGCAGCGCAACACTCGGGGAGGGCTACACCTTC.

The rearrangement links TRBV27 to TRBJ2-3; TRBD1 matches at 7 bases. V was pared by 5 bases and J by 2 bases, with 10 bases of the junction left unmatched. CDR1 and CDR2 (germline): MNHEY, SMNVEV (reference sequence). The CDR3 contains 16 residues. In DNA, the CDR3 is TGTGCCAGCAGTACGGTCAGGGGGATACTCACAGATACGCAGTATTTT. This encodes CASSTVRGILTDTQYF.

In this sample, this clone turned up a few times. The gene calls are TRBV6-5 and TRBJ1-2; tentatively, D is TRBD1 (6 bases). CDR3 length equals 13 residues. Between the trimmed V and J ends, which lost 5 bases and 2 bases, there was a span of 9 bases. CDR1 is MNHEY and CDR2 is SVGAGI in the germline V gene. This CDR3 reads CASSLQGNYGYTF. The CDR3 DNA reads TGTGCCAGCAGTCTCCAGGGGAACTATGGCTACACCTTC.

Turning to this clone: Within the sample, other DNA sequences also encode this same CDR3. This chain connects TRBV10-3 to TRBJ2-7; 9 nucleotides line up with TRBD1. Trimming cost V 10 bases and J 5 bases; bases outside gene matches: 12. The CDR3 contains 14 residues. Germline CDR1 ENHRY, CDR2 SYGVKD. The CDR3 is CASNAQGAENEQYF. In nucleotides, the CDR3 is TGTGCCAGCAACGCACAGGGGGCGGAAAACGAGCAGTACTTC.

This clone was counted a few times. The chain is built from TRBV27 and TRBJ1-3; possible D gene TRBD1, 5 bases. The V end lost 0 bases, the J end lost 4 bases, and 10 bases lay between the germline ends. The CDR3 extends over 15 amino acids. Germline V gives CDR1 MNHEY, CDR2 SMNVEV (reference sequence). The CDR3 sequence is CASSLSIRVGNTIYF. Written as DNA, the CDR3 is TGTGCCAGCAGTTTATCGATCAGGGTAGGAAACACCATATATTTT.

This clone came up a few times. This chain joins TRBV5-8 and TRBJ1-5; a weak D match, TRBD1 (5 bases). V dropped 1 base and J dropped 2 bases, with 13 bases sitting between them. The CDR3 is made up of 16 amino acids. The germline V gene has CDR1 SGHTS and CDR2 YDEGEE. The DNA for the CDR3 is TGTGCCAGCAGCTTGCTCGGGGGAGGTGGCAATCAGCCCCAGCATTTT. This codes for CASSLLGGGGNQPQHF.

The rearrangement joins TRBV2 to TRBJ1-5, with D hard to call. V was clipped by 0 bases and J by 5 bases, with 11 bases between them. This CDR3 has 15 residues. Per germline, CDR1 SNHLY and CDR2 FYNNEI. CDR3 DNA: TGTGCCAGCAGTGAAGCGGCGACGGAGTATCAGCCCCAGCATTTT. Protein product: CASSEAATEYQPQHF.

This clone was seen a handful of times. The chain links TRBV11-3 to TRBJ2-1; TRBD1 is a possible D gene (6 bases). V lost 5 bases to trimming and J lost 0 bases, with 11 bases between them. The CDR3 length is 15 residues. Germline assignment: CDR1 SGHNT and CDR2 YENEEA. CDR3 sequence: CASSIGTHSYNEQFF. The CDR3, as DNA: TGTGCCAGCAGCATCGGGACACACTCCTACAATGAGCAGTTCTTC.

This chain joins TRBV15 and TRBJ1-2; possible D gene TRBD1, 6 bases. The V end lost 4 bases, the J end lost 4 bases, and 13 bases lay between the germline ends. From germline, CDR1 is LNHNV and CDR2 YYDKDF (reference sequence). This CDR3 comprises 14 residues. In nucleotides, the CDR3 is TGTGCCACCAGCACTCGACAGGACTTCTATGGCTACACCTTC. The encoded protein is CATSTRQDFYGYTF.